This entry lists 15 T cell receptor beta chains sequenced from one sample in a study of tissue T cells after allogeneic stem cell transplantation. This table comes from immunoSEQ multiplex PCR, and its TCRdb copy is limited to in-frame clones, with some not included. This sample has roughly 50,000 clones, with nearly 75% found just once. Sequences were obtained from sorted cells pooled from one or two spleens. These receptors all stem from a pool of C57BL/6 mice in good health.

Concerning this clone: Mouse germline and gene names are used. The CDR3 spells CVGGDRGNERLFF. CDR3 DNA, as far as it was read: TGTGTCGGAGGGGACAGGGGAAACGAAAGATTATTT. The V call is TRBV24, the J call TRBJ1-4; TRBD1 agrees at 10 bases. The read ends 1 residue shy of where the CDR3 ends; the end is completed using the germline J gene. Germline V gene sequence: CDR1 KGHTA, CDR2 FRNEEI. The CDR3 is made up of 13 amino acids.

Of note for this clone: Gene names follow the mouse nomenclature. The covered CDR3 bases are TGTGCTAGCAGTAGAGGGACTGGGGGTAGTGCAGAAACGCTGTAT. Amino acid sequence: CASSRGTGGSAETLY. In full, the CDR3 is CASSRGTGGSAETLYF. This chain connects TRBV17 to TRBJ2-3; 10 bases line up with TRBD2. The read falls 1 residue short of the CDR3 end, and the missing part is taken from the germline J gene. The germline gives CDR1 MNHDT, CDR2 YYDKIL. The CDR3 contains 16 residues. With V trimmed by 1 base and J by 0 bases, 1 base remained unmatched.

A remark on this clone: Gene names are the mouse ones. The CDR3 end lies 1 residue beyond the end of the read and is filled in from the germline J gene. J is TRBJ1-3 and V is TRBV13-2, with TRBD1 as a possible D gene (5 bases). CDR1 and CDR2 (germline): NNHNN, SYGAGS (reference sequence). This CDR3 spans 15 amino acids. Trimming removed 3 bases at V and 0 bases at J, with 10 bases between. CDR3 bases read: TGTGCCAGCGGTGTCGGCAGGGATTCTGGAAATACGCTCTAT. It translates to CASGVGRDSGNTLY. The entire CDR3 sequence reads CASGVGRDSGNTLYF.

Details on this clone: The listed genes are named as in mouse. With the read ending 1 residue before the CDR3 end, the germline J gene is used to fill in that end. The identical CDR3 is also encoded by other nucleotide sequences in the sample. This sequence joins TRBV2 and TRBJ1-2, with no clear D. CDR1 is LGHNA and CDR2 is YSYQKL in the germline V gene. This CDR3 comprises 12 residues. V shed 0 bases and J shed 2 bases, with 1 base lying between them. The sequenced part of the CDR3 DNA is TGTGCCAGCAGCCAAGAGAACTCCGACTACACC. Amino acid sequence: CASSQENSDYT. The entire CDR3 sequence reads CASSQENSDYTF.

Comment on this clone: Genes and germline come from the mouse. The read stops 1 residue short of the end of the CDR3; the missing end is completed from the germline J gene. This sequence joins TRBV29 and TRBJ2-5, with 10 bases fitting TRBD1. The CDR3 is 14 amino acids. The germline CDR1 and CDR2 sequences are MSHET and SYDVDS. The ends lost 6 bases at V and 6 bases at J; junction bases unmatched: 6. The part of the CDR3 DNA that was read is TGTGCTAGCAGCCCGGGACAGGGGATGGACACCCAGTAC. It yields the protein CASSPGQGMDTQY. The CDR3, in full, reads CASSPGQGMDTQYF.

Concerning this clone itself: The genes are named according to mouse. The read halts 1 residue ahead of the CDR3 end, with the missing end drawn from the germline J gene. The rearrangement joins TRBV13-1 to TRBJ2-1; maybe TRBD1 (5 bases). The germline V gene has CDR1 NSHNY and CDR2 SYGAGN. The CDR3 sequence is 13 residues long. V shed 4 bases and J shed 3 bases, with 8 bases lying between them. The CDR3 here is CASSRQTYAEQFF. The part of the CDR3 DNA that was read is TGTGCCAGCAGTAGACAGACCTATGCTGAGCAGTTC.

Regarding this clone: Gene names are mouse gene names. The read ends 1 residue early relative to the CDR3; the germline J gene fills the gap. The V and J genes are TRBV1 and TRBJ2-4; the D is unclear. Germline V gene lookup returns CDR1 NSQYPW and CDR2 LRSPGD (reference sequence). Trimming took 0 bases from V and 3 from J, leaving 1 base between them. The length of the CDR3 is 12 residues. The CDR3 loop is CTCSADQNTLYF. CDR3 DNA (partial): TGCACCTGCAGTGCAGACCAAAACACCTTGTAC.

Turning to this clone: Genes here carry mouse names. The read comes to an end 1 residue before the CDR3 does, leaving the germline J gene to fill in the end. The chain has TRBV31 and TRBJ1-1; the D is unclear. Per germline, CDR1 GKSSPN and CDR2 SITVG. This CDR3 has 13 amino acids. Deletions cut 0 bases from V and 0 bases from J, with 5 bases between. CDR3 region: CAWSLQANTEVFF. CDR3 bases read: TGTGCCTGGAGTCTTCAAGCAAACACAGAAGTCTTC.

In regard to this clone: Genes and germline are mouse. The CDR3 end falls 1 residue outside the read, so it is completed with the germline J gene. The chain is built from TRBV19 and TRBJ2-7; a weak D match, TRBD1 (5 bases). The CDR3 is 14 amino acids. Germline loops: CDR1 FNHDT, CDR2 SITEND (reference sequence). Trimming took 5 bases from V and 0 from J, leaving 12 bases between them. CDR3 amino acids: CASRSGISSYEQYF. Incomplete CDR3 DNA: TGTGCCAGCAGGTCAGGGATCAGCTCCTATGAACAGTAC.

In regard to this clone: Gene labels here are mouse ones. Incomplete CDR3 DNA: TGTGCCAGCAGCTTTACAGGGGACACCGGGCAGCTCTAC. It codes for CASSFTGDTGQLY. The full CDR3 sequence reads CASSFTGDTGQLYF. The rearrangement links TRBV3 to TRBJ2-2, with 7 bases fitting TRBD1. The read is 1 residue too short to cover the CDR3 end, so that end is filled in from the germline J gene. This CDR3 spans 14 amino acids. Germline-derived CDR1 and CDR2 are SNHLY and FYNGKV (reference sequence). V lost 3 bases, J lost 3 bases, and 1 base stayed unmatched.

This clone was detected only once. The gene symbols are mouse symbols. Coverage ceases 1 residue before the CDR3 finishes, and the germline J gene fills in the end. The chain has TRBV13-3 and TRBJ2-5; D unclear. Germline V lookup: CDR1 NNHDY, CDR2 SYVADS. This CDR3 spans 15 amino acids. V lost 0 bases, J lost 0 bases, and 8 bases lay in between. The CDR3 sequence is CASSDARVNQDTQYF. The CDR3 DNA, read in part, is TGTGCCAGCAGTGATGCAAGGGTTAACCAAGACACCCAGTAC.

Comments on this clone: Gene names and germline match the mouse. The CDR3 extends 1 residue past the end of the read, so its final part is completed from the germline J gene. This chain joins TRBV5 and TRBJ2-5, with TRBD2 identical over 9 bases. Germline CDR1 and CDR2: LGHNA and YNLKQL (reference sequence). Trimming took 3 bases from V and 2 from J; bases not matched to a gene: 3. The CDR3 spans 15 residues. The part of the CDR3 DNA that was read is TGTGCCAGCAGCCACCCGGGACTGGGCCAAGACACCCAGTAC. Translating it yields CASSHPGLGQDTQY. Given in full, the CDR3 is CASSHPGLGQDTQYF.

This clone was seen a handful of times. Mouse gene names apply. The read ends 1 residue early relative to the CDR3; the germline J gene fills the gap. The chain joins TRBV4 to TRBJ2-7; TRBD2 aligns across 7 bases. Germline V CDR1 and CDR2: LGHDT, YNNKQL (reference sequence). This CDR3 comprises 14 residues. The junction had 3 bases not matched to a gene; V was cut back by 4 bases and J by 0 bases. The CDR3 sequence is CASSFTGDSYEQYF. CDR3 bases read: TGTGCCAGCAGCTTTACTGGGGACTCCTATGAACAGTAC.

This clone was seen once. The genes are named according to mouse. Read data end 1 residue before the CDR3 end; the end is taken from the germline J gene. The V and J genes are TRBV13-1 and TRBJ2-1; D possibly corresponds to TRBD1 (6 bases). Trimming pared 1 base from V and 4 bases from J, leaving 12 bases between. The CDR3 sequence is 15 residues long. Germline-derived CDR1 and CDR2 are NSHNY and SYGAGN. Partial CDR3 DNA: TGTGCCAGCAGTGATCGCAGGGGACCTTATGCTGAGCAGTTC. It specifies CASSDRRGPYAEQF. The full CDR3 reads CASSDRRGPYAEQFF.

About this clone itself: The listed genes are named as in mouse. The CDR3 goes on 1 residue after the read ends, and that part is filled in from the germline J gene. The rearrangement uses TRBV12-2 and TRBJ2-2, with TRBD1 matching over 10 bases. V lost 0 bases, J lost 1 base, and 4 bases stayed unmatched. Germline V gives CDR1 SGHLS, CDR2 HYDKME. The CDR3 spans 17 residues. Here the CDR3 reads CASSLLGQGINTGQLYF. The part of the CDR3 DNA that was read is TGTGCCAGCTCTCTCCTGGGACAGGGGATAAACACCGGGCAGCTCTAC.